These T cell receptor beta chains were read from a single sample in a study of cytomegalovirus exposure and HLA in healthy donors. Generated by immunoSEQ multiplex PCR, the TCRdb table keeps only in-frame clones and is missing some. The data show 95,000 to 150,000 clones, with roughly 85% seen just once and roughly 4% held by the top ten. Sequenced: PBMCs. The receptor source for this set is a woman aged 40 to 50 in good health and CMV-seropositive. Both conserved end residues are trimmed from each CDR3. Each record gives: J gene, V gene, CDR3 protein.

j_call: TRBJ1-6; v_call: TRBV27; cdr3_aa: ASSGRGTTEFNSPLH
j_call: TRBJ2-2; v_call: TRBV6-6; cdr3_aa: ATHPGGRPGELF
j_call: TRBJ2-2; v_call: TRBV7-3; cdr3_aa: ASSPHAGTGELF
j_call: TRBJ2-1; v_call: TRBV4-2; cdr3_aa: ASSPGGGGLNEQF
j_call: TRBJ2-2; v_call: TRBV11-3; cdr3_aa: ASSFSGTNTGELF
j_call: TRBJ1-3; v_call: TRBV10-3; cdr3_aa: AAQTVSGNTIY
j_call: TRBJ1-1; v_call: TRBV2; cdr3_aa: ASRSESTEAF
j_call: TRBJ1-6; v_call: TRBV19; cdr3_aa: ASRIGGGDSPLH
j_call: TRBJ2-7; v_call: TRBV5-8; cdr3_aa: ASSRGYYEQY
j_call: TRBJ1-5; v_call: TRBV13; cdr3_aa: ASSLGGRGGNQPQH
j_call: TRBJ2-7; v_call: TRBV19; cdr3_aa: ASSIGSGRSYEQY
j_call: TRBJ1-6; v_call: TRBV7-3; cdr3_aa: ASSLGAGNSPLH
j_call: TRBJ2-3; v_call: TRBV7-2; cdr3_aa: ASSPGASGSTDTQY
j_call: TRBJ1-6; v_call: TRBV11-2; cdr3_aa: ASSSIGGYRSPLH
j_call: TRBJ2-2; v_call: TRBV9; cdr3_aa: ASSPEGGLGTGELF
j_call: TRBJ1-1; v_call: TRBV7-8; cdr3_aa: ASSLRGPGRNTEAF
j_call: TRBJ2-1; v_call: TRBV29-1; cdr3_aa: SVEGGQEYNEQF
j_call: TRBJ1-1; v_call: TRBV18; cdr3_aa: ASSPRRAGHTEAF
j_call: TRBJ2-4; v_call: TRBV18; cdr3_aa: ASSPTGTGVINIQY
j_call: TRBJ2-1; v_call: TRBV7-7; cdr3_aa: AIHRLAETYNEQF
j_call: TRBJ1-2; v_call: TRBV6-4; cdr3_aa: ASSDFRDRVSRGYT
j_call: TRBJ2-7; v_call: TRBV30; cdr3_aa: AWSLGTSAYEQY
j_call: TRBJ2-2; v_call: TRBV7-8; cdr3_aa: AAALVGTGELF
j_call: TRBJ1-2; v_call: TRBV30; cdr3_aa: AWSGGGNGYT
j_call: TRBJ2-3; v_call: TRBV9; cdr3_aa: ASSGLAGIDTQY
j_call: TRBJ2-1; v_call: TRBV2; cdr3_aa: ASSDSSYNEQF
j_call: TRBJ2-7; v_call: TRBV27; cdr3_aa: ASSLGTSRYYEQY
j_call: TRBJ1-1; v_call: TRBV4-1; cdr3_aa: ASSPSPGGANTEAF
j_call: TRBJ2-1; v_call: TRBV6-5; cdr3_aa: ASSYWTSGGVVEQF
j_call: TRBJ2-7; v_call: TRBV19; cdr3_aa: ASSSWTPYEQY
j_call: TRBJ2-1; v_call: TRBV11-3; cdr3_aa: ASSTSAITGLANNEQF
j_call: TRBJ2-1; v_call: TRBV29-1; cdr3_aa: SAPRGTSFITNEQF
j_call: TRBJ2-1; v_call: TRBV4-3; cdr3_aa: ASSHHRGSEHYEQF
j_call: TRBJ2-1; v_call: TRBV6-1; cdr3_aa: ASRYRGYNEQF
j_call: TRBJ2-1; v_call: TRBV30; cdr3_aa: AWSVQGGVAYNEQF
j_call: TRBJ1-2; v_call: TRBV6-5; cdr3_aa: ASRVPGGGGGYT
j_call: TRBJ2-4; v_call: TRBV6-5; cdr3_aa: ASSYSHPRAKNIQY
j_call: TRBJ2-7; v_call: TRBV28; cdr3_aa: ASRPGLAGVMEEQY
j_call: TRBJ2-3; v_call: TRBV6-1; cdr3_aa: ASRTAHADTQY
j_call: TRBJ1-1; v_call: TRBV7-6; cdr3_aa: ASSLGQGTNTEAF
j_call: TRBJ2-7; v_call: TRBV9; cdr3_aa: ASSVDGSGYEQY
j_call: TRBJ2-7; v_call: TRBV6-5; cdr3_aa: ASSYRRDRAYEQY
j_call: TRBJ2-1; v_call: TRBV5-4; cdr3_aa: ASSLPLAGVHSEQF
j_call: TRBJ2-3; v_call: TRBV27; cdr3_aa: ASSLERGSTDTQY
j_call: NA; v_call: TRBV7-9; cdr3_aa: ASSLGASGYHLSYEQY
j_call: TRBJ2-2; v_call: TRBV9; cdr3_aa: ASSVAGSVNTGELF